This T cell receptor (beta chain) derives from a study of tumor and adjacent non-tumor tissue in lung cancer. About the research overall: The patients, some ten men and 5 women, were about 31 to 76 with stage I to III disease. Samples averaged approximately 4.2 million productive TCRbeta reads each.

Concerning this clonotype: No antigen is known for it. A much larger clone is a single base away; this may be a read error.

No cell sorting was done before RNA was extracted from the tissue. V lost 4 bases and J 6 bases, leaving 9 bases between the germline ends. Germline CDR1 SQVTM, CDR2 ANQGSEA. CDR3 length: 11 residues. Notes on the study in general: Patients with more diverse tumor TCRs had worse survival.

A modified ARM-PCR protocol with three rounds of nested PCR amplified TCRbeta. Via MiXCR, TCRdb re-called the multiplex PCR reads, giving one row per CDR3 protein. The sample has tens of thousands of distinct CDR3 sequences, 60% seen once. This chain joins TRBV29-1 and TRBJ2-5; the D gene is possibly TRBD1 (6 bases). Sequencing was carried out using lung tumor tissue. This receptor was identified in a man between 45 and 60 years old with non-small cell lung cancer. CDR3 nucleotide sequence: TGCAGCGTTGGAGGACAGCAGACCCAGTACTTC. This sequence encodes CSVGGQQTQYF.